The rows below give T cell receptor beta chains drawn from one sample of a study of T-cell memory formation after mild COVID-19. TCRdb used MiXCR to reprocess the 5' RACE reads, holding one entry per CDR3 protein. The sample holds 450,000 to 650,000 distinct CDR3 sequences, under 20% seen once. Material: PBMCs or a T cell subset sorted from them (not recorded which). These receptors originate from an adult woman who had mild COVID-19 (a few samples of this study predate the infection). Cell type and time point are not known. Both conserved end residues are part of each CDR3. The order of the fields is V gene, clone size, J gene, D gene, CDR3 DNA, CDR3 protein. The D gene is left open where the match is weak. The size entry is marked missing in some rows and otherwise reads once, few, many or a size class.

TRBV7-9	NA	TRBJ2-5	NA	TGTGCCAGCAGCTCTTGGGGTTCAGGAGATGACCAGTACTTC	CASSSWGSGDDQYF
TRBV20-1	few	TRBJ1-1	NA	TGCAGTGCTAGAGTGGGGGGAGAGGGGCGGAACACTGAAGCTTTCTTT	CSARVGGEGRNTEAFF
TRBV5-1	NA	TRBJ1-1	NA	TGCGCCAGCAGCCTTGGGACCTCACGGTTCACTGAAGCTTTCTTT	CASSLGTSRFTEAFF
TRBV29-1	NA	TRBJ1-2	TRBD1	TGCAGCGTTGACCCGACAGGGGATGGTGGCTACACCTTC	CSVDPTGDGGYTF
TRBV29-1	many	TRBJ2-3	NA	TGCAGCGTTCAGGGGTGGGGGAATAGAGATACGCAGTATTTT	CSVQGWGNRDTQYF
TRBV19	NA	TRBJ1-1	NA	TGTGCCAGTAGTATTACATCGGGCACTGAAGCTTTCTTT	CASSITSGTEAFF
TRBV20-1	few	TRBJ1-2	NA	TGCAGTGCCCGACACGTCCAGGCATATGGCTACACCTTC	CSARHVQAYGYTF
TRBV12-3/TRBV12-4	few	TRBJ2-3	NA	TGTGCCAGCAGCGCCGACAGTTATGATACGCAGTATTTT	CASSADSYDTQYF
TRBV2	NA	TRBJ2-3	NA	TGTGCCAGCAGTGAAGGGTTAGATACGCAGTATTTT	CASSEGLDTQYF
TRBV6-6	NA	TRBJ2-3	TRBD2	TGTGCCAGCAGTCCCCTACTAGCGGGAGGGCCAAATACGCAGTATTTT	CASSPLLAGGPNTQYF